The T cell receptor (beta chain) under discussion was sequenced for a study of blood T cell repertoires in COVID-19. Study as a whole: The study drew acute and convalescent COVID-19 samples from the United States, Italy and Spain.

The CDR3 extends over 14 amino acids. Germline V gene sequence: CDR1 MNHNS, CDR2 SASEGT. V lost 3 bases to trimming and J lost 11 bases; unmatched junction nucleotides: 6. In the study's own analysis: Cell counts per sample came from amplifying reference gene primers. The table came from immunoSEQ multiplex PCR; TCRdb's copy has only in-frame clones and leaves some out. V and J calls and clone size are given by that table; D and trimming were obtained from the DNA. The data hold about 50,000 clones, with about 90% observed a single time. This chain joins TRBV6-1 and TRBJ1-4; 10 positions match TRBD1. This receptor was obtained from a human donor with active COVID-19. The donor label of this sample is uncertain. Material: peripheral blood. The CDR3 DNA reads as TGTGCCAGCAGTGACCGACAGGGGGCATGGAAACTGTTTTTT. Protein product: CASSDRQGAWKLFF.